This TCR beta chain was identified during a study of preoperative IRX-2 immunotherapy in early breast cancer. CDR3 size: 13 residues. Germline V CDR1 and CDR2: LNHNV, YYDKDF (reference sequence). V was clipped by 0 bases and J by 2 bases, with 5 bases between them. Clones were read by immunoSEQ multiplex PCR, and TCRdb kept only the in-frame ones, dropping some. The table shows about 43,000 clones, with approximately 95% occurring only once. The treatment is: preoperative locoregional IRX-2 cytokine immunotherapy. V and J are TRBV15 and TRBJ2-7; D is undetermined. This sequence originates from a human donor with breast cancer. This specimen consisted of tumor tissue, obtained after IRX-2 immunotherapy. The CDR3, as DNA: TGTGCCACCAGCAGAGATGTAACCTACGAGCAGTACTTC. This gives the protein CATSRDVTYEQYF.